The clone carrying this T cell receptor beta chain appeared a single time. The CDR3 has 17 residues. These data come from a study of blood T cell repertoires in COVID-19. Study as a whole: Whether acute or convalescent, the COVID-19 samples came from the United States, Italy and Spain. PBMCs, B-cell-depleted T cells, or T cells provided the cDNA or gDNA that made up the material.

The authors' processing: The assay estimated nucleated cells by amplifying reference gene primers. The method was immunoSEQ multiplex PCR; TCRdb's version includes in-frame clones alone and lacks a portion of them. The V and J calls and clone size were taken over from that table, and D and trimming were inferred from the DNA. The data show about 43,000 clones, roughly 89% seen once. The TCR comes from a man aged 55 to 69 with active COVID-19. Sequenced: peripheral blood. The chain recombines TRBV21-1 with TRBJ2-7; the table calls TRBD1, which could not be checked here. TRBV21-1 has pseudogene status. Here the CDR3 reads CASSTPDRGKKSPEQYF. As DNA, the CDR3 is TGTGCCAGCAGCACTCCCGACAGGGGGAAGAAGAGCCCCGAGCAGTACTTC.